Following are 25 T cell receptor beta chains from one sample sequenced in a study of T-cell memory formation after mild COVID-19. TCRdb used MiXCR to reprocess the 5' RACE reads, holding one entry per CDR3 protein. Seen here are about 340,000 distinct CDR3 sequences, around 14% observed once, and the top ten hold roughly 22%. Sequencing used PBMCs or a T cell subset sorted from them (not recorded which). The receptor set was obtained from a young man who had mild COVID-19 (a few samples of this study predate the infection). Cell type and time point are not known.

This clonotype was counted a few times. J is TRBJ1-4 and V is TRBV4-1, with 7 nucleotides matching TRBD1. CDR1 and CDR2 from the germline V gene are MGHRA and YSYEKL. CDR3 length: 17 amino acids. V lost 1 base, J lost 8 bases, and 13 bases stayed unmatched. The CDR3 loop reads CASSQVADRQGSEKLFF. In DNA form, the CDR3 reads TGCGCCAGCAGCCAAGTGGCCGACCGACAGGGATCCGAAAAACTGTTTTTT.

This clonotype was seen a handful of times. The chain combines TRBV9 with TRBJ1-1; D gene unclear. Per the germline V gene, CDR1 is SGDLS and CDR2 is YYNGEE. The CDR3 spans 16 residues. V was clipped by 2 bases and J by 5 bases, with 19 bases between them. CDR3: CASSVSARRRGTEAFF. CDR3 sequence (DNA): TGTGCCAGCAGCGTTTCGGCCCGCAGGAGAGGGACTGAAGCTTTCTTT.

This clonotype appeared a few times. This rearrangement joins TRBV18 to TRBJ2-5, with 7 bases aligning to TRBD1. Losses at the gene ends were 3 bases for V and 5 bases for J; bases not matched to a gene: 12. Germline V gives CDR1 KGHSH, CDR2 LQKENI. The length of the CDR3 is 16 residues. The CDR3 nucleotides read TGTGCCAGCTCACCGTCGACAGGGCGACCGGGGGAGACCCAGTACTTC. It specifies CASSPSTGRPGETQYF.

This clonotype was seen a handful of times. This chain uses TRBV7-9 with TRBJ1-1, with D perhaps matching TRBD1 (6 bases). Trimming pared 4 bases from V and 5 bases from J, leaving 14 bases between. CDR3 length: 14 residues. Germline V gives CDR1 SEHNR, CDR2 FQNEAQ (reference sequence). The CDR3 sequence: CASSSQGFRTEAFF. CDR3 sequence (DNA): TGTGCCAGCAGCTCACAGGGATTTCGAACTGAAGCTTTCTTT.

The chain combines TRBV10-3 with TRBJ2-3, with D perhaps matching TRBD1 (6 bases). Per the germline V gene, CDR1 is ENHRY and CDR2 is SYGVKD. There are 14 residues in the CDR3. The V gene lost 10 bases and the J gene lost 2 bases, with 16 bases spanning the gap. CDR3 bases: TGTGCCACCCAAGGACAGTCTAACACAGATACGCAGTATTTT. It codes for CATQGQSNTDTQYF.

The J gene is TRBJ1-1, the V gene TRBV6-5; TRBD1 is a possible D gene (6 bases). The length of the CDR3 is 14 residues. V was clipped by 7 bases and J by 4 bases, with 16 bases between them. Germline-derived CDR1 and CDR2 are MNHEY and SVGAGI. The CDR3 sequence is CASTPNLGGTEAFF. For the CDR3, the DNA is TGTGCCAGCACCCCAAACTTAGGGGGCACTGAAGCTTTCTTT.

The CDR3 region has the DNA TGTGCCAGCAGCTCCGGCGACAGGGTCTCCTACGAGCAGTACTTC. Its protein product is CASSSGDRVSYEQYF. The rearrangement joins TRBV12-3 or TRBV12-4 to TRBJ2-7; TRBD1 matches 7 bases. This CDR3 is built from 15 residues. Trimming took 6 bases from V and 0 from J; bases not matched to a gene: 8.

This clonotype has only a few counts. V and J are TRBV7-3 and TRBJ2-2; tentative D call: TRBD1 (6 bases). CDR3 length equals 15 residues. V was shortened by 5 bases and J by 4 bases, with 14 bases between the two germline ends. Looked up from germline, CDR1 is SGHTA and CDR2 is FQGTGA. The CDR3 region is CASSRQGKGTGELFF. Written as DNA, the CDR3 is TGTGCCAGCAGCCGCCAGGGGAAGGGCACCGGGGAGCTGTTTTTT.

This clonotype came up a few times. The J gene is TRBJ2-5, the V gene TRBV7-2; D is unresolved. This CDR3 has 14 residues. Germline CDR1 is SGHTA and CDR2 is FQGNSA. The V gene lost 5 bases and the J gene lost 2 bases, with 12 bases spanning the gap. The CDR3 region is CASSAPGLQETQYF. In DNA, the CDR3 is TGTGCCAGCAGCGCCCCCGGATTACAAGAGACCCAGTACTTC.

This clonotype showed up many times. The genes are TRBV12-3 or TRBV12-4 and TRBJ2-1, with D unclear. This CDR3 has 11 residues. Trimming took 5 bases from V and 8 from J, leaving 7 bases between them. CDR3 sequence: CASSAEYEQFF. The CDR3 DNA follows: TGTGCCAGCAGTGCCGAGTATGAGCAGTTCTTC.

This clonotype was counted between two and nine times. The CDR3 DNA is TGTGCCAGCAGTGAATGGCTAGCGGGGAAGGAGACCCAGTACTTC. Translated: CASSEWLAGKETQYF. The chain joins TRBV25-1 to TRBJ2-5; the match to TRBD2 covers 9 bases. Trimming cost V 1 base and J 5 bases; bases outside gene matches: 5. Germline V CDR1 and CDR2: MGHDK, SYGVNS. The CDR3 is 15 amino acids.

This clonotype was seen at least ten times. This chain uses TRBV28 with TRBJ1-5; D gene uncertain. Germline CDR1 reads MDHEN; CDR2 reads SYDVKM. This CDR3 comprises 13 residues. The V gene lost 2 bases and the J gene lost 4 bases, with 6 bases spanning the gap. The CDR3 loop is CASSLTSNQPQHF. The CDR3 nucleotides read TGTGCCAGCAGTTTAACCTCTAATCAGCCCCAGCATTTT.

This clonotype appeared a few times. V and J are TRBV5-6 and TRBJ2-1; 9 positions agree with TRBD2. Germline trimming cut 2 bases from V and 4 bases from J; bases unmatched to any gene: 10. The length of the CDR3 is 17 residues. Germline values: CDR1 SGHDT, CDR2 YYEEEE. The CDR3 sequence is CASSFTGGTSLYNEQFF. Here the CDR3 DNA reads TGTGCCAGCAGCTTCACCGGCGGGACTAGCCTTTACAATGAGCAGTTCTTC.

This chain uses TRBV7-9 with TRBJ2-2, with D perhaps matching TRBD2 (5 bases). The V gene's germline CDR1 is SEHNR and CDR2 FQNEAQ (reference sequence). There are 12 residues in the CDR3. V was cut by 5 bases and J by 8 bases, with 9 bases left in between. This chain's CDR3 is CASSPTGGELFF. CDR3 nucleotide sequence: TGTGCCAGCAGCCCGACGGGGGGGGAGCTGTTTTTT. Together with reference TRBV7-9 and TRBJ2-2, the CDR3 gives the full variable domain: DTGVSQNPRHKITKRGQNVTFRCDPISEHNRLYWYRQTLGQGPEFLTYFQNEAQLEKSRLLSDRFSAERPKGSFSTLEIQRTEQGDSAMYLCASSPTGGELFFGEGSRLTVL.

This clonotype occurred a few times. The chain employs TRBV6-5 and TRBJ1-1; 7 nucleotides match TRBD1. The germline V gene has CDR1 MNHEY and CDR2 SVGAGI. After removal of 6 bases from V and 0 bases from J, the junction contained 4 bases not matched to a gene. The CDR3 sequence is 14 residues long. CDR3 coding DNA: TGTGCCAGCAGATCCGGGACAGTGAACACTGAAGCTTTCTTT. Protein: CASRSGTVNTEAFF.

The chain links TRBV5-1 to TRBJ1-1, with D unresolved. The germline gives CDR1 SGHRS, CDR2 YFSETQ. This CDR3 is 13 amino acids long. Trimming removed 5 bases from V and 2 bases from J, with 10 bases in between. The DNA of the CDR3 is TGCGCCAGCAGGACCCCGGGTAACACTGAAGCTTTCTTT. Its translation: CASRTPGNTEAFF.

This chain joins TRBV7-6 and TRBJ2-5; 7 bases map to TRBD1. J lost 8 bases, V lost 5 bases, and 5 bases had no gene match. This CDR3 spans 12 amino acids. Germline assignment: CDR1 SGHVS and CDR2 FNYEAQ. This CDR3 is CASSRGQFTQYF. The CDR3 bases are TGTGCCAGCAGCCGGGGACAGTTTACCCAGTACTTC.

There are a few counts of this clonotype. The chain carries TRBV2 and TRBJ1-2; D is uncertain. The germline gives CDR1 SNHLY, CDR2 FYNNEI. The CDR3 spans 11 residues. The CDR3 sequence: CGSGLKYGYTF. The CDR3 DNA sequence: TGTGGCTCCGGCCTCAAATATGGCTACACCTTC.

The table lists this clonotype with a few counts. The rearrangement links TRBV12-3 or TRBV12-4 to TRBJ2-7, with D perhaps matching TRBD2 (6 bases). This CDR3 region has 12 residues. Trimming took off 1 base at V and 12 bases at J, with 13 bases between the two ends. The CDR3 region is CASSLEEGRPYV. Here the CDR3 DNA reads TGTGCCAGCAGTTTAGAGGAAGGGAGGCCGTACGTC.

This clonotype has at least ten counts. The chain recombines TRBV28 with TRBJ1-5; D is possibly TRBD1 (5 bases). Germline CDR1 is MDHEN and CDR2 is SYDVKM. This CDR3 is built from 12 residues. This chain's CDR3 is CTTSRSGEPQHF. The CDR3 nucleotides read TGTACCACCAGTAGATCGGGGGAGCCCCAGCATTTT.

This clonotype was counted only a few times. The CDR3 is CASSETQVHEQYF. The DNA of the CDR3 is TGTGCCAGCAGCGAAACCCAGGTCCACGAGCAGTACTTC. V gene TRBV3-1 combines with J gene TRBJ2-7; D is unresolved. The CDR3 length is 13 residues. V was shortened by 5 bases and J by 5 bases, with 13 bases between the two germline ends. Germline CDR1 is LGHDT and CDR2 is YNNKEL (reference sequence).

This chain uses TRBV15 with TRBJ2-5, with TRBD1 matching 7 bases. The CDR3 totals 16 residues. Germline trimming cut 0 bases from V and 4 bases from J; bases unmatched to any gene: 8. CDR1 and CDR2 from the germline V gene are LNHNV and YYDKDF (reference sequence). CDR3 amino acids: CATSRDLLGGLETQYF. Here the CDR3 DNA reads TGTGCCACCAGCAGAGACCTGTTAGGGGGCCTAGAGACCCAGTACTTC.

The chain recombines TRBV24-1 with TRBJ2-3; D is undetermined. This CDR3 comprises 17 residues. Germline lookup yields CDR1 KGHDR and CDR2 SFDVKD. V shed 1 base and J shed 1 base, with 14 bases lying between them. The chain's CDR3 is CATSDFTGEGGTDTQYF. Here the CDR3 DNA reads TGTGCCACCAGTGATTTTACGGGTGAAGGAGGCACAGATACGCAGTATTTT.

With respect to this clonotype: Germline and junction disagree at one end, which may indicate a read error. The chain carries TRBV12-3 or TRBV12-4 and TRBJ1-1; the D is unclear. This CDR3 has 15 residues. This chain's CDR3 is CASTPATGMNTEALF. As DNA, the CDR3 is TGTGCCAGCACTCCAGCGACCGGAATGAACACTGAAGCTTTATTT.

The V and J genes are TRBV27 and TRBJ2-3, with unresolved D. Germline-derived CDR1 and CDR2 are MNHEY and SMNVEV (reference sequence). The CDR3 has 16 amino acids. V dropped 5 bases and J dropped 4 bases, with 19 bases sitting between them. CDR3 nucleotides: TGTGCCAGCAGTCCCCGCCGGTCGGCCCTCCCAGATACGCAGTATTTT. It yields the protein CASSPRRSALPDTQYF.